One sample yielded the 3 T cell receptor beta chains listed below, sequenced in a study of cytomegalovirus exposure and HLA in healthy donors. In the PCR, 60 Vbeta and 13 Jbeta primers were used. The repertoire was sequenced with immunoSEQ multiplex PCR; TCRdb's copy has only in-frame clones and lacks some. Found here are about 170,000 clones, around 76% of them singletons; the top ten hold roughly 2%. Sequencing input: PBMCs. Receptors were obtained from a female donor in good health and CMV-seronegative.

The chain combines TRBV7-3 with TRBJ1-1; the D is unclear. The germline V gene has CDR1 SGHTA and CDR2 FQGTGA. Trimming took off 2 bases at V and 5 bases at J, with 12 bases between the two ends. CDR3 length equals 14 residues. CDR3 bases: TGTGCCAGCAGCTTAGACCCTCCGGGAACTGAAGCTTTCTTT. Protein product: CASSLDPPGTEAFF.

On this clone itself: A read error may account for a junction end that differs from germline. Here the CDR3 DNA reads TGTGCCTGGAGTGGAGGGACAGCCTCTGGGGCCAACGGCCTGACTTTC. This sequence encodes CAWSGGTASGANGLTF. The genes are TRBV30 and TRBJ2-6, with TRBD1 identical over 7 bases. The germline V gene has CDR1 GTSNPN and CDR2 SVGIG (reference sequence). The CDR3 contains 16 residues.

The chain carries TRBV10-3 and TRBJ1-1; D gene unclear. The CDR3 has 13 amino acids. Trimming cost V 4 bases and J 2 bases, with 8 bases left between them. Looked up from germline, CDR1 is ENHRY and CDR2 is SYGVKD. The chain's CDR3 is CAISVHGNTEAFF. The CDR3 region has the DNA TGTGCCATCAGTGTTCACGGTAACACTGAAGCTTTCTTT.